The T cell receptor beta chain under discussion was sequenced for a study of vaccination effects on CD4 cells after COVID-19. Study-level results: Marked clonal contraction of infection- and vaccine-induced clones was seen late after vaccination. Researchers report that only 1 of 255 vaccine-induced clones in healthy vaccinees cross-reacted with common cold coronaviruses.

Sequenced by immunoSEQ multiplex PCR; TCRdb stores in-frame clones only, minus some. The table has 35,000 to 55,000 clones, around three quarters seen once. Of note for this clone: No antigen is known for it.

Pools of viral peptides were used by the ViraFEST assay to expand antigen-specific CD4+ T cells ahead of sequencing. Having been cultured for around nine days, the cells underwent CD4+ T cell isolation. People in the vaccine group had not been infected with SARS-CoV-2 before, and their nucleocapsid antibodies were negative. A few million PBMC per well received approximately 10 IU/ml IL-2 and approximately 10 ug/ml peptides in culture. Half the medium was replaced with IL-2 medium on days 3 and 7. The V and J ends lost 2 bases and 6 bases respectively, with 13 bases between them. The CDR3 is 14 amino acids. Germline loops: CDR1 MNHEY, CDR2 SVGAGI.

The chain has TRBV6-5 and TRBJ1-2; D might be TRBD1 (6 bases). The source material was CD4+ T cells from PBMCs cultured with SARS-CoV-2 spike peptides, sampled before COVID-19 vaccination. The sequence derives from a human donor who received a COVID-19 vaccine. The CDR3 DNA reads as TGTGCCAGCAGTTACACAGGGAAGGTACATGGCTACACCTTC. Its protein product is CASSYTGKVHGYTF.